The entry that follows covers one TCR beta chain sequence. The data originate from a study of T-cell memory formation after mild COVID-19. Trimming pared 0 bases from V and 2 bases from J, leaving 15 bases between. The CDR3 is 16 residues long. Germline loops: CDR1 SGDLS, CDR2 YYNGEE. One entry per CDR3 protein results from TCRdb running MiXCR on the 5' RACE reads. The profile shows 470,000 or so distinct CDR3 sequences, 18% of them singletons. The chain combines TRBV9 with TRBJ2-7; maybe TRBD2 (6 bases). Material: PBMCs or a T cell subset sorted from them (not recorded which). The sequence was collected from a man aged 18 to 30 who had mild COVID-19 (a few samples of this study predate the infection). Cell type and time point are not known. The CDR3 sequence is CASSVAPGETPYEQYF. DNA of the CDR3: TGTGCCAGCAGCGTAGCTCCGGGAGAAACCCCCTACGAGCAGTACTTC.